Following are 14 T cell receptor beta chains from one sample sequenced in a study of blood T cell repertoires in COVID-19. This table comes from immunoSEQ multiplex PCR, and its TCRdb copy is limited to in-frame clones, with some not included. The table records around 170,000 clones, approximately 80% of them present only once. The source material was PBMCs or T cells enriched from blood (not recorded which). These TCRs come from a man between 45 and 60 years old who had recovered from COVID-19.

The chain carries TRBV6-5 and TRBJ1-1; D is perhaps TRBD1 (6 bases). V dropped 2 bases and J dropped 1 base, with 14 bases sitting between them. The CDR3 has 16 amino acids. Germline V gene lookup returns CDR1 MNHEY and CDR2 SVGAGI. CDR3 in amino acids: CASSYTGQTSNTEAFF. DNA of the CDR3: TGTGCCAGCAGTTACACTGGACAGACATCGAACACTGAAGCTTTCTTT.

The J gene is TRBJ2-7, the V gene TRBV23-1; D possibly corresponds to TRBD2 (5 bases). TRBV23-1 is annotated as an ORF whose role is uncertain. The V gene lost 7 bases and the J gene lost 6 bases, with 22 bases spanning the gap. The CDR3 has 15 residues. The CDR3 here is CASTPRVGSLCEQYF. For the CDR3, the DNA is TGCGCCAGCACACCCCGGGTGGGGAGTCTCTGCGAGCAGTACTTC.

V and J are TRBV6-2 or TRBV6-3 and TRBJ2-7; 13 bases agree with TRBD2. Looked up from germline, CDR1 is MNHEY and CDR2 is SVGEGT. V lost 3 bases and J lost 6; bases outside the gene matches: 2. This CDR3 comprises 14 residues. Written as DNA, the CDR3 is TGTGCCAGCAGTTATGGGACTAGCGGGATCGAGCAGTACTTC. Protein sequence: CASSYGTSGIEQYF.

This clone was found a few times. V gene TRBV7-9 combines with J gene TRBJ2-2; the D gene is possibly TRBD2 (6 bases). Trimming pared 0 bases from V and 3 bases from J, leaving 8 bases between. The CDR3 has 15 residues. Germline CDR1 and CDR2: SEHNR and FQNEAQ (reference sequence). The CDR3 spells CASSLASGDTGELFF. The CDR3 nucleotides are TGTGCCAGCAGCTTAGCGTCGGGGGACACCGGGGAGCTGTTTTTT.

A single count supports this clone. The chain joins TRBV7-6 to TRBJ1-4, with 8 bases that match TRBD1. The V gene's germline CDR1 is SGHVS and CDR2 FNYEAQ. V was clipped by 5 bases and J by 8 bases; unmatched bases: 10. The CDR3 runs to 15 residues. The CDR3 coding sequence is TGTGCCAGCAGCGCCACAGGGGGGGAAAAGGAAAAACTGTTTTTT. It encodes CASSATGGEKEKLFF. Supplemented by reference TRBV7-6 and TRBJ1-4, the full variable domain reads GAGVSQSPRYKVTKRGQDVALRCDPISGHVSLYWYRQALGQGPEFLTYFNYEAQQDKSGLPNDRFSAERPEGSISTLTIQRTEQRDSAMYRCASSATGGEKEKLFFGSGTQLSVL.

The chain combines TRBV14 with TRBJ1-1, with D uncertain. Germline V lookup: CDR1 SGHDN, CDR2 FVKESK. CDR3 length: 16 residues. Trimming removed 4 bases from V and 3 bases from J, with 18 bases in between. The CDR3 bases are TGTGCCAGCAGCCGAAACGGGGTCGGTAGGCACACTGAAGCTTTCTTT. It yields the protein CASSRNGVGRHTEAFF.

A single count supports this clone. The chain has TRBV5-6 and TRBJ1-2, with 9 bases identical to TRBD1. With V trimmed by 4 bases and J by 3 bases, 7 bases remained unmatched. The CDR3 has 15 amino acids. Per the germline V gene, CDR1 is SGHDT and CDR2 is YYEEEE. CDR3 region: CASSETGGKDYGYTF. CDR3 nucleotide sequence: TGTGCCAGCAGCGAGACAGGGGGAAAGGACTATGGCTACACCTTC.

This chain uses TRBV19 with TRBJ2-7, with 10 nucleotides matching TRBD2. From germline, CDR1 is LNHDA and CDR2 SQIVND (reference sequence). CDR3 size: 15 residues. After removal of 3 bases from V and 4 bases from J, the junction contained 6 bases not matched to a gene. The CDR3 is CASSIASGGVYEQYF. As DNA, the CDR3 is TGTGCCAGTAGTATTGCTAGCGGGGGAGTATACGAGCAGTACTTC. Variable domain in full (rest from reference TRBV19 and TRBJ2-7): DGGITQSPKYLFRKEGQNVTLSCEQNLNHDAMYWYRQDPGQGLRLIYYSQIVNDFQKGDIAEGYSVSREKKESFPLTVTSAQKNPTAFYLCASSIASGGVYEQYFGPGTRLTVT.

As regards this clone: At one end the junction does not follow the germline gene, possibly because of a read error. The genes are TRBV5-6 and TRBJ1-4; D possibly corresponds to TRBD1 (5 bases). The CDR3 contains 17 residues. CDR1 and CDR2 (germline): SGHDT, YYEEEE. CDR3 protein: CASTLGVGDSTNEKLFF. The CDR3 coding sequence is TGTGCCAGCACCTTGGGGGTAGGGGATTCAACTAATGAAAAACTGTTTTTT. Complete variable domain (other parts from reference TRBV5-6 and TRBJ1-4): DAGVTQSPTHLIKTRGQQVTLRCSPKSGHDTVSWYQQALGQGPQFIFQYYEEEERQRGNFPDRFSGHQFPNYSSELNVNALLLGDSALYLCASTLGVGDSTNEKLFFGSGTQLSVL.

This clone was seen more than once but under ten times. The V gene is TRBV11-3, the J gene TRBJ2-2, with D uncertain. Germline V gives CDR1 SGHNT, CDR2 YENEEA. V gave up 4 bases and J gave up 3 bases, with 9 bases separating them. CDR3 size: 14 residues. As DNA, the CDR3 is TGTGCCAGCAGCTCCTCAGGCGACACCGGGGAGCTGTTTTTT. It specifies CASSSSGDTGELFF. Looking up the rest from reference TRBV11-3 and TRBJ2-2 gives the full variable domain: EAGVVQSPRYKIIEKKQPVAFWCNPISGHNTLYWYLQNLGQGPELLIRYENEEAVDDSQLPKDRFSAERLKGVDSTLKIQPAELGDSAVYLCASSSSGDTGELFFGEGSRLTVL.

The chain carries TRBV3-1 (or the pseudogene TRBV3-2) and TRBJ2-1; 12 bases are shared with TRBD2. With V trimmed by 0 bases and J by 9 bases, 3 bases remained unmatched. In germline, CDR1 is LGHDT, CDR2 YNNKEL (reference sequence). This CDR3 has 15 residues. The chain's CDR3 is CASSQELAGGREQFF. The CDR3 DNA sequence: TGTGCCAGCAGCCAAGAGCTAGCGGGGGGGCGTGAGCAGTTCTTC.

The rearrangement joins TRBV5-1 to TRBJ1-1; D is possibly TRBD1 (5 bases). Per the germline V gene, CDR1 is SGHRS and CDR2 is YFSETQ. This CDR3 spans 14 amino acids. V lost 0 bases and J lost 6, with 12 bases in between. The DNA of the CDR3 is TGCGCCAGCAGCTTGGTGGGGGGGATGGCTGAAGCTTTCTTT. It encodes CASSLVGGMAEAFF.

The J gene is TRBJ1-1, the V gene TRBV4-2; tentative D call: TRBD1 (5 bases). CDR3 length: 16 amino acids. Germline values: CDR1 LGHNA, CDR2 YNFKEQ. V shed 3 bases and J shed 4 bases, with 18 bases lying between them. CDR3 in amino acids: CASSQTRTQRGTEAFF. Here the CDR3 DNA reads TGTGCCAGCAGCCAGACCAGGACCCAAAGGGGCACTGAAGCTTTCTTT.

The chain has TRBV7-9 and TRBJ2-3; 7 bases map to TRBD1. This CDR3 is built from 14 residues. Germline CDR1 SEHNR, CDR2 FQNEAQ (reference sequence). The V segment lost 5 bases and the J segment 2 bases; nucleotides outside the gene matches: 4. The CDR3 sequence: CASSRGQDTDTQYF. CDR3 nucleotide sequence: TGTGCCAGCAGCCGAGGACAGGACACAGATACGCAGTATTTT. The entire variable domain, with the rest obtained from reference TRBV7-9 and TRBJ2-3, is as follows: DTGVSQNPRHKITKRGQNVTFRCDPISEHNRLYWYRQTLGQGPEFLTYFQNEAQLEKSRLLSDRFSAERPKGSFSTLEIQRTEQGDSAMYLCASSRGQDTDTQYFGPGTRLTVL.